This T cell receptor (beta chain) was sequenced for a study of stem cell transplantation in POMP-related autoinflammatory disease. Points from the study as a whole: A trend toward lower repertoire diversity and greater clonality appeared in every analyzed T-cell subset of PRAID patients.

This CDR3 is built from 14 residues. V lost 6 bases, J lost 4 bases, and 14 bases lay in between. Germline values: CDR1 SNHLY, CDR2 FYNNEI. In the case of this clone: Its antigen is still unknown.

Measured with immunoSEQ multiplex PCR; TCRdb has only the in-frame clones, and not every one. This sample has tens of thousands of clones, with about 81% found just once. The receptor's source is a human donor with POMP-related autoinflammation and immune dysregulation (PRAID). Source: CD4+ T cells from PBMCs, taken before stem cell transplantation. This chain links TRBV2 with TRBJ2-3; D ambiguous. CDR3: CASSGESGADTQYF. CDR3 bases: TGTGCCAGCAGCGGCGAGTCGGGCGCAGATACGCAGTATTTT.